These 5 T cell receptor beta chains originate from one sample sequenced in a study of CD4 T cells in relation to SARS-CoV-2 and coronaviruses (dated by TCRdb to the early 2020s). CD4+ T cells from unexposed donors were collected before the COVID-19 pandemic (2011-2018). After about 9 days of culture, CD4+ T cells were isolated with the EasySep CD4+ T cell isolation kit. Libraries were made using the immunoSEQ multiplex PCR assay. TCRdb's version of the immuneACCESS table is confined to in-frame rearrangements and falls short of the full clone set. An unresolved V gene accounts for under half of the shortfall where checked; the remainder is of unknown origin. The sample table holds around 24,000 clones, of which around 78% were seen once. The leading ten clones occupy 21% of the sample. For these TCRs, the target antigens are not known. The sample taken for sequencing was CD4+ T cells from PBMCs, cultured in vitro. Receptors originate from a human donor in good health.

The gene calls are TRBV25-1 and TRBJ2-5, with 8 positions matching TRBD2. The ends lost 1 base at V and 4 bases at J; junction bases unmatched: 5. The CDR3 covers 15 residues. The germline V gene encodes CDR1 MGHDK and CDR2 SYGVNS. The CDR3 reads CASSEWGRGAETQYF. The CDR3 nucleotides are TGTGCCAGCAGTGAATGGGGGCGGGGGGCAGAGACCCAGTACTTC.

The chain couples TRBV7-8 to TRBJ1-2, with D possibly being TRBD1 (5 bases). V gave up 5 bases and J gave up 9 bases, with 13 bases separating them. Germline V gene sequence: CDR1 SGHVS, CDR2 FQNEAQ. CDR3 length equals 12 residues. In DNA form, the CDR3 reads TGTGCCAGCAGCCCAGGGATGGAGAGCTACACCTTC. Translation: CASSPGMESYTF.

The chain is built from TRBV21-1 and TRBJ1-5; the table's D call TRBD1 went unverified against the DNA. TRBV21-1 is designated a pseudogene. The CDR3 sequence is 15 residues long. CDR3 sequence: CASSCSGGAGQPQHF. The DNA for the CDR3 is TGTGCCAGCAGTTGTAGTGGGGGCGCAGGACAGCCCCAGCATTTT.

V is TRBV4-2 and J is TRBJ1-6; D gene unclear. CDR3 length equals 17 residues. CDR1 is LGHNA, CDR2 YNFKEQ, per germline. V lost 0 bases, J lost 3 bases, and 12 bases lay in between. Here the CDR3 reads CASSQDTGVGYNSPLHF. The CDR3 DNA is TGTGCCAGCAGCCAAGATACCGGGGTCGGCTATAATTCACCCCTCCACTTT.

The table lists this clone with a few counts. This chain connects TRBV30 to TRBJ2-3; a weak D match, TRBD2 (6 bases). V lost 8 bases and J lost 1, with 19 bases in between. This CDR3 is built from 15 residues. Germline V gene sequence: CDR1 GTSNPN, CDR2 SVGIG (reference sequence). The CDR3 protein is CAGGSGGAGTDTQYF. The CDR3 coding sequence is TGTGCCGGGGGGTCAGGAGGGGCTGGCACAGATACGCAGTATTTT.